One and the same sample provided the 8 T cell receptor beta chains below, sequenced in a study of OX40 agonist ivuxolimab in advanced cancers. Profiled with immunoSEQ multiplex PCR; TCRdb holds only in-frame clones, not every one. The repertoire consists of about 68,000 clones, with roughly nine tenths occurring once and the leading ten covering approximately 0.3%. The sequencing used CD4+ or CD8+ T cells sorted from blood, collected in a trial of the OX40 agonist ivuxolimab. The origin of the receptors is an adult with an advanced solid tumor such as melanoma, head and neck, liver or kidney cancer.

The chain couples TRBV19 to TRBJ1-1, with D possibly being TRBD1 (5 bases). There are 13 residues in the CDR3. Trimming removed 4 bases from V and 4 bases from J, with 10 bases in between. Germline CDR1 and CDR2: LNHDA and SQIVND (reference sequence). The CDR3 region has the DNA TGTGCCAGTAGTAGCAGGGTCCCCACTGAAGCTTTCTTT. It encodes CASSSRVPTEAFF.

CDR3 region: CASSLLASGRGADTQYF. The CDR3, as DNA: TGTGCCAGCAGCTTATTAGCTAGCGGGAGAGGTGCAGATACGCAGTATTTT. This chain uses TRBV7-8 with TRBJ2-3, with 10 nucleotides matching TRBD2. With 2 bases clipped from V and 4 bases from J, the junction kept 9 bases outside the gene matches. CDR1 is SGHVS, CDR2 FQNEAQ, per germline. This CDR3 has 17 residues.

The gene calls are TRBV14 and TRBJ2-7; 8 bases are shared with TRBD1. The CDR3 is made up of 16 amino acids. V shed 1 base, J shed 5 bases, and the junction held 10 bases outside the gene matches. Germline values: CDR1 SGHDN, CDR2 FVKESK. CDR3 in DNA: TGTGCCAGCAGCCAAGTACCGGGACAGGCGACCGACGAGCAGTACTTC. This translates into CASSQVPGQATDEQYF.

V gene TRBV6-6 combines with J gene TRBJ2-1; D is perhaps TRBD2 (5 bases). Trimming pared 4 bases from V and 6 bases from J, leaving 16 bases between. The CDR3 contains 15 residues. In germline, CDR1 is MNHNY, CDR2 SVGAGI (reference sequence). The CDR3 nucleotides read TGTGCCAGCAGTTCGCGGGCCTCCAGTCGCAATGAGCAGTTCTTC. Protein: CASSSRASSRNEQFF.

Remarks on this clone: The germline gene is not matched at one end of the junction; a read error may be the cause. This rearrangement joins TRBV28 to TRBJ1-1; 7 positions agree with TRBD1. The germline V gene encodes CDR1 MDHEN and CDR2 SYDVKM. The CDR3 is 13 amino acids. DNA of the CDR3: TGTGCCGCCTTCGGGACAGCGAACACTGAAGTTTTCTTT. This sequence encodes CAAFGTANTEVFF.

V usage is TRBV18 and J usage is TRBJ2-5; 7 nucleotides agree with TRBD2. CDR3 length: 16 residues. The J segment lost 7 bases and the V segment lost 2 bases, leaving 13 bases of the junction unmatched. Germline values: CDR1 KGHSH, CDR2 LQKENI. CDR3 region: CASSPAASGPRWTQYF. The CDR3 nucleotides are TGTGCCAGCTCACCAGCGGCTAGCGGACCCAGGTGGACCCAGTACTTC.

Here the CDR3 DNA reads TGTGCCAGCAGCTTGTCAGGGGGGACCCAGTACTTC. Amino acid sequence: CASSLSGGTQYF. The chain recombines TRBV7-3 with TRBJ2-5, with 7 bases lining up with TRBD1. V lost 3 bases to trimming and J lost 7 bases; unmatched junction nucleotides: 2. CDR3 length equals 12 residues. From germline, CDR1 is SGHTA and CDR2 FQGTGA.

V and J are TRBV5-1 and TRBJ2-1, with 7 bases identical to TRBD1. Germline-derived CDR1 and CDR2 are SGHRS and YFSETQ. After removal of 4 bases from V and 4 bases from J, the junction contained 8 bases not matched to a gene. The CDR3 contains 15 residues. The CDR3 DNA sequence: TGCGCCAGCAGCGCGAGGGGGCACCGTTACAATGAGCAGTTCTTC. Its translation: CASSARGHRYNEQFF. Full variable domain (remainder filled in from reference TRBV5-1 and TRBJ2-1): KAGVTQTPRYLIKTRGQQVTLSCSPISGHRSVSWYQQTPGQGLQFLFEYFSETQRNKGNFPGRFSGRQFSNSRSEMNVSTLELGDSALYLCASSARGHRYNEQFFGPGTRLTVL.